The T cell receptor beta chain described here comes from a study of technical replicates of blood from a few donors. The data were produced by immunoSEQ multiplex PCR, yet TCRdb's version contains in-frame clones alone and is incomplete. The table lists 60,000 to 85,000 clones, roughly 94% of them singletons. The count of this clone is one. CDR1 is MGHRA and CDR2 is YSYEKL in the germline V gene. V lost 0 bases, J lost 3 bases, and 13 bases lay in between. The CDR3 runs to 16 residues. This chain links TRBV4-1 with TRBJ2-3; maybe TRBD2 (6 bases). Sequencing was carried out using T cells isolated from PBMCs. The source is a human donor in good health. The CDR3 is CASSQEPGGATDTQYF. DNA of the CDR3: TGCGCCAGCAGCCAAGAACCGGGCGGGGCGACAGATACGCAGTATTTT.